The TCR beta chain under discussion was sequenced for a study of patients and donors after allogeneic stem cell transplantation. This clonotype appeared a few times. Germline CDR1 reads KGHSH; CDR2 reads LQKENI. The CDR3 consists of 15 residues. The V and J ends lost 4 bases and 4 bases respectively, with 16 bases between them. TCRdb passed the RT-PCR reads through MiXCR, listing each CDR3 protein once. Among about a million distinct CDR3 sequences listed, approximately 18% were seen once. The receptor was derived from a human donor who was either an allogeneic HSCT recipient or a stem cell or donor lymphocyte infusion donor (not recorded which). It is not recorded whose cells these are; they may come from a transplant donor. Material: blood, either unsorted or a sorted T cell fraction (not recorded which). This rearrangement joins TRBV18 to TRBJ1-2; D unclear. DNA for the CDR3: TGTGCCAGCTCACTCAAGGGTTCTACCGCCTATGGCTACACCTTC. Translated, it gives CASSLKGSTAYGYTF.